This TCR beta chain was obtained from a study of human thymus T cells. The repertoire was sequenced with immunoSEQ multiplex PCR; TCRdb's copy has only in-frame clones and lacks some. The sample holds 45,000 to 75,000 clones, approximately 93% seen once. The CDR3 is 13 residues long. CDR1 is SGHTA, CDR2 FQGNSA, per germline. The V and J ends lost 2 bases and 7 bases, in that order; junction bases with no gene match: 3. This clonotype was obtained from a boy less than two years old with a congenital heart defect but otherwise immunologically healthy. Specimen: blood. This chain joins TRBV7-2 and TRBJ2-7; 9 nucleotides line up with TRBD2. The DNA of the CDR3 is TGTGCCAGCAGCTTATTAAGCGGGGGGGAGCAGTACTTC. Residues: CASSLLSGGEQYF.